This is a list of T cell receptor beta chains from one sample in a study of human T cells and chemical hapten exposure. MiXCR, applied by TCRdb to the RACE reads, yields one record per CDR3 protein. The sample includes a few hundred thousand distinct CDR3 sequences, around 6% of them seen just once. The sample consisted of whole blood, taken in connection with sensitization to the hapten diphenylcyclopropenone (DPC). The receptors originated from a woman aged 18-30 years with alopecia areata. Some clones in this sample may be carry-over from other donors' samples. CDR3s include the opening cysteine and the closing phenylalanine or tryptophan. Fields, in order: clone size, D gene, V gene, J gene, CDR3 DNA, CDR3 protein. A D gene is named only where the DNA matches it firmly. Size is omitted from some rows. Given values are once, few, many or a class for expanded clones.

size: many
D: TRBD1
V: TRBV12-3/TRBV12-4
J: TRBJ2-3
DNA: TGTGCCAGCTCAATAAGAGGACAGGGTCCAGATACGCAGTATTTT
CDR3: CASSIRGQGPDTQYF

size: many
D: .
V: TRBV6-2/TRBV6-3
J: TRBJ1-6
DNA: TGTGCCAGCCCGGATTCACCCCTCCACTTT
CDR3: CASPDSPLHF

size: .
D: .
V: TRBV2
J: TRBJ2-1
DNA: TGTGCCAGCAATTCTGGGTCCTACAATGAGCAGTTCTTC
CDR3: CASNSGSYNEQFF

size: few
D: .
V: TRBV6-2/TRBV6-3
J: TRBJ2-5
DNA: TGTGCCAGCAGTTCCCGACGGGATGGAGCGGAGACCCAGTACTTC
CDR3: CASSSRRDGAETQYF

size: few
D: .
V: TRBV11-2
J: TRBJ2-3
DNA: TGTGCCAGCAGCTTAGATCCTGGACCCCGTAGCACAGATACGCAGTATTTT
CDR3: CASSLDPGPRSTDTQYF

size: many
D: TRBD1
V: TRBV7-2
J: TRBJ1-2
DNA: TGTGCCAGCAGCCTGCCAGGGACAGTAAATGGCTACACCTTC
CDR3: CASSLPGTVNGYTF

size: few
D: .
V: TRBV5-5
J: TRBJ1-6
DNA: TGTGCCAGCAGCTTGGACGGCAGAGATTCACCCCTCCACTTT
CDR3: CASSLDGRDSPLHF

size: few
D: .
V: TRBV9
J: TRBJ1-2
DNA: TGTGCCAGCAGCGGCAGGGGTCCCTACTATGGCTACACCTTC
CDR3: CASSGRGPYYGYTF

size: few
D: .
V: TRBV7-2
J: TRBJ2-4
DNA: TGTGCCAGCAGCTTAGAACCAAGTGTAAACATTCAGTACTTC
CDR3: CASSLEPSVNIQYF

size: .
D: .
V: TRBV7-2
J: TRBJ2-7
DNA: TGTGCCAGCAGCTTAGAGACCTGGTCTATAGTTGACGAGCAGTACTTC
CDR3: CASSLETWSIVDEQYF